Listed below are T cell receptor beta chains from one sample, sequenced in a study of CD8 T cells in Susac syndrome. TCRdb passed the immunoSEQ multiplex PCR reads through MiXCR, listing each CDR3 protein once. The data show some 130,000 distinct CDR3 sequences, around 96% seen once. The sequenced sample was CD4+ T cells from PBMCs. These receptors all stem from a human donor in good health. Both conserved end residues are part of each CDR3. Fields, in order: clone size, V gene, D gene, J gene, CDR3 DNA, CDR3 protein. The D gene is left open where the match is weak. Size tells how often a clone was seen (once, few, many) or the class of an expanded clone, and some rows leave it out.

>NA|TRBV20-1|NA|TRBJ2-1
TGCAGTGCGCGAAATTCGGGACGAGGGATGGGTGAGCAGTTCTTC
CSARNSGRGMGEQFF
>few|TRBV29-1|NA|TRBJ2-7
TGCAGCGTTGTGCGGGACAGCTACGAGCAGTACTTC
CSVVRDSYEQYF
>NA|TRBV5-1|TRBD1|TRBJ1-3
TGCGCCAGCAGCATAAGGGACAGCCTCTCTGGAAACACCATATATTTT
CASSIRDSLSGNTIYF
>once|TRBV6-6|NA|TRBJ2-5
TGTGCCAGCAGTTCAGTCCTCGGGGAGACCCAGTACTTC
CASSSVLGETQYF
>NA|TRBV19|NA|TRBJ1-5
TGTGCCAGTAGTGTCCAGGGGTACCAGCCCCAGCATTTT
CASSVQGYQPQHF
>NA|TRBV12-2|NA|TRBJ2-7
TGTGCAAGTCGCTTACCCGGGACTTATTCCTACGAGCAGTACTTC
CASRLPGTYSYEQYF
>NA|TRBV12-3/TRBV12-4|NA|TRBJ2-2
TGTGCCAGCACCTTGAGAGGCTGGGCAACCGGGGAGCTGTTTTTT
CASTLRGWATGELFF
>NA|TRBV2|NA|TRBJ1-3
TGTGCCAGCAGTGTGACACAATTCTCTGGAAACACCATATATTTT
CASSVTQFSGNTIYF
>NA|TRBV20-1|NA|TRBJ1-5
TGCAGTGCTAGAGATCCGGGCAATCAGCCCCAGCATTTT
CSARDPGNQPQHF
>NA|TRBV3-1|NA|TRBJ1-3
TGTGCCAGCAGCCGCGGGACGGCTGGAAACACCATATATTTT
CASSRGTAGNTIYF
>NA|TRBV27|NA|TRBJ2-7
TGTGCCAGCAGTAGGGACTCGAGGCCTTACGAGCAGTACTTC
CASSRDSRPYEQYF
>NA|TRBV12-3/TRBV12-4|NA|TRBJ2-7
TGTGCCAGCAGTTTACAAGGGGCCGAGCAGTACTTC
CASSLQGAEQYF
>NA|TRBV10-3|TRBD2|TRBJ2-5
TGTGCCATCAGCCAGACTAGCGGAGAAGAGACCCAGTACTTC
CAISQTSGEETQYF
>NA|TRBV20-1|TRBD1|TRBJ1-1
TGCAGTGCTAGAAAACAGGGGGCGAACACTGAAGCTTTCTTT
CSARKQGANTEAFF
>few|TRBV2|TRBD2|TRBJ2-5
TGTGCCAGCAGTCGACTAGCGGGAGAAGAGACCCAGTACTTC
CASSRLAGEETQYF
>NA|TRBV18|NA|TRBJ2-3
TGTGCCAGCTCACCTTTTAGGGAGTTGACGCAGTATTTT
CASSPFRELTQYF
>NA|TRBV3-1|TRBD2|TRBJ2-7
TGTGCCAGCAGCCTAGCGGGATTGGGGTACGAGCAGTACTTC
CASSLAGLGYEQYF
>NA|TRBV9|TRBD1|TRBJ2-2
TGTGCCAGCAGCGCCGTGACAGGGTCCCCCGGGGAGCTGTTTTTT
CASSAVTGSPGELFF
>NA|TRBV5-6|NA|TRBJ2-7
TGTGCCAGCAGCCTCGAGGATGGGGTTTACTACGAGCAGTACTTC
CASSLEDGVYYEQYF
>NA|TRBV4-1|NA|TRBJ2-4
TGCGCCAGCAGCCAAGATTTTAGCGTGTCAGGGGGGATTCAGTACTTC
CASSQDFSVSGGIQYF
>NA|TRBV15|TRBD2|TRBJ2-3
TGTGCCACCAGCAGAGGATCGGCTAGCGGGCGCACAGATACGCAGTATTTT
CATSRGSASGRTDTQYF
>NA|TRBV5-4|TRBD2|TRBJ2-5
TGTGCCAGCACCCGGGGGGGGGAGGAGACCCAGTACTTC
CASTRGGEETQYF
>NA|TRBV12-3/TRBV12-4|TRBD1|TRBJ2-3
TGTGCCAGCAGTTTTGGACAGGGAGATACGCAGTATTTT
CASSFGQGDTQYF
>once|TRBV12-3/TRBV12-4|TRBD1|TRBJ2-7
TGTGCCAGCAATAACCGGGACAGCACCTACGAGCAGTACTTC
CASNNRDSTYEQYF
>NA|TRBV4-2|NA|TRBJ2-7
TGTGCCAGCAGCCAAGGCCATCGCGACTCTTCCTACGAGCAGTACTTC
CASSQGHRDSSYEQYF
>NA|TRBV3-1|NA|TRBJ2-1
TGTGCCAGCAGCCAAGATCTTCTTGAGCAGTTCTTC
CASSQDLLEQFF
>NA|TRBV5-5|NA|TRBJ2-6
TGTGCCAGCACCCGACAGGGGGCCAACGTCCTGACTTTC
CASTRQGANVLTF
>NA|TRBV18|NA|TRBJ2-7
TGTGCCAGCTCAGAACGGGGCTACGAGCAGTACTTC
CASSERGYEQYF
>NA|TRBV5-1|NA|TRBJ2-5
TGCGCCAGCAGCTTGAACAGGCTAGAGACCCAGTACTTC
CASSLNRLETQYF
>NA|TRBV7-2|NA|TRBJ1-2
TGTGCCAGCAGCCCACTTTCCGGCTACACCTTC
CASSPLSGYTF
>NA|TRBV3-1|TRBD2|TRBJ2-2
TGTGCCAGCAGCCCCCTAGCGGCCGGGGAGCTGTTTTTT
CASSPLAAGELFF
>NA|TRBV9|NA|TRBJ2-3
TGTGCCAGCAGCGTAGCCACAGCGGGTCGCACAGATACGCAGTATTTT
CASSVATAGRTDTQYF
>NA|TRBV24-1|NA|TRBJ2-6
TGTGCCACCAGTGAAGGACGGATCTCTGGGGCCAACGTCCTGACTTTC
CATSEGRISGANVLTF
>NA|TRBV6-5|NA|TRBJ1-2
TGTGCCAGCAGGCGGACGCATCGCTATGGCTACACCTTC
CASRRTHRYGYTF
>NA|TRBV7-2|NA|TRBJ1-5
TGTGCCAGCAGCCCGGTGGGGAGCCCTACGCCCCAGCATTTT
CASSPVGSPTPQHF
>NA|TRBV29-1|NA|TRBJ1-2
TGCAGCGTTGAACGGGGTTCCGCCGGCTACACCTTC
CSVERGSAGYTF
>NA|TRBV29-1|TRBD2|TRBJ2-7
TGCAGCGTTGCCCTGGGACTAGCGGGAGCCTTCGAGCAGTACTTC
CSVALGLAGAFEQYF
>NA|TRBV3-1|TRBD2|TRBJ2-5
TGTGCCAGCGGACTAGCGCGGGAGACCCAGTACTTC
CASGLARETQYF
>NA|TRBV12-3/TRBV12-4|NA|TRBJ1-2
TGTGCCAGCAGGAAGTTCTATGGCTACACCTTC
CASRKFYGYTF
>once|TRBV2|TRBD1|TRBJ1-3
TGTGCCAGCAGTGGGACAGGGGGCCCTGGAAACACCATATATTTT
CASSGTGGPGNTIYF
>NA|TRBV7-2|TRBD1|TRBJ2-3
TGTGCCAGCAGCCTGACAGGGGTCCTCCCAGATACGCAGTATTTT
CASSLTGVLPDTQYF
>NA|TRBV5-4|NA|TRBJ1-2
TGTGCCAGCAGCTCGTGGGGAACAGGGAGGTATGGCTACACCTTC
CASSSWGTGRYGYTF
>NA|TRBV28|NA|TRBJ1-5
TGTGCCAGCAGCCGACTGTGGGGCTCGATGAGGAAGGGTCAGCCCCAGCATTTT
CASSRLWGSMRKGQPQHF
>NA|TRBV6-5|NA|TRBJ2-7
TGTGCCAGCAGTAAGAAAGCGGGTGAAACCTACGAGCAGTACTTC
CASSKKAGETYEQYF
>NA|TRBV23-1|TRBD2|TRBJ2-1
TGCGCCAGCAGTCAATCGGGGGAGCGCGGGAGGAATGGAAATGAGCAGTTCTTC
CASSQSGERGRNGNEQFF
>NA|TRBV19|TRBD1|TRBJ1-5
TGTGCCAGTAGTATTAGGGACAGTGTTCCTCAGCCCCAGCATTTT
CASSIRDSVPQPQHF
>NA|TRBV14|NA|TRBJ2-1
TGTGCCAGCAGCCCAGAGTGGAGGGGTGTTGGGGCCCGTTACAATGAGCAGTTCTTC
CASSPEWRGVGARYNEQFF
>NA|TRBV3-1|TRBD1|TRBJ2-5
TGTGCCAGCAGCCAAAAGGAGAGGGGGCTTGGCCAAGAGACCCAGTACTTC
CASSQKERGLGQETQYF
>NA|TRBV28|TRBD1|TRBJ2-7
TGTGCCAGCAGCCCAGGACAGGGGCGGGACGAGCAGTACTTC
CASSPGQGRDEQYF
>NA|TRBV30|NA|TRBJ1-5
TGTGCCTGGAGTGCCCCCCTCGTTCAGCCCCAGCATTTT
CAWSAPLVQPQHF
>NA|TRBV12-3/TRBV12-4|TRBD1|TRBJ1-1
TGTGCCAGCAGCACTACGACAGGGGGGCTCTTGGGCACTGAAGCTTTCTTT
CASSTTTGGLLGTEAFF
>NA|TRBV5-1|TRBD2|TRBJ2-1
TGCGCCAGCAGCTTGGCCCTAGCGGGAGAGGTTAGGGAGCAGTTCTTC
CASSLALAGEVREQFF
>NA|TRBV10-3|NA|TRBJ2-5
TGTGCCATCAGTATGAGTTTGCAAGAGACCCAGTACTTC
CAISMSLQETQYF
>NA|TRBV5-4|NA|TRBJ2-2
TGTGCCAGCAGCTCAACTAGTATGAGCGGGGAGCTGTTTTTT
CASSSTSMSGELFF
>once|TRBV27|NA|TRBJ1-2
TGTGCCAGCAGGGGGACGGGGGTGGGCTACACCTTC
CASRGTGVGYTF
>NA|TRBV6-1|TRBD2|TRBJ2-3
TGTGCCAGCAGTGGCTTGACTAGCGGACTCACAGATACGCAGTATTTT
CASSGLTSGLTDTQYF
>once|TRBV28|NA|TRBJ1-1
TGTGCCAGCAGTACGGGGGGGCTAAACACTGAAGCTTTCTTT
CASSTGGLNTEAFF
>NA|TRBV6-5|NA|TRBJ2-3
TGTGCCAGCAGTTACAGGGTTGGGGTCACAGATACGCAGTATTTT
CASSYRVGVTDTQYF
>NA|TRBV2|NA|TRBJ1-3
TGTGCCAGCATCGGGGACGGGGGCCCAGGAAACACCATATATTTT
CASIGDGGPGNTIYF
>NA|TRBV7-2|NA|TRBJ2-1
TGTGCCAGCAGCCCCCCAACGGGAAGGCAGCAGTTCTTC
CASSPPTGRQQFF